The 29 T cell receptor beta chains below were found in one sample sequenced in a study of HIV-infected patients and healthy controls. TCRdb ran MiXCR on the 5' RACE reads and lists one entry per CDR3 protein. The table has approximately 67,000 distinct CDR3 sequences, around 16% seen once. The sample was CD4+ T cells from blood. Source of these receptors: a human donor in good health.

The gene calls are TRBV2 and TRBJ2-5, with D perhaps matching TRBD2 (5 bases). CDR1 is SNHLY, CDR2 FYNNEI, per germline. V lost 6 bases, J lost 4 bases, and 9 bases lay in between. This CDR3 region has 12 residues. The CDR3 coding sequence is TGTGCCAGCAGAGACTACCCAGAGACCCAGTACTTC. It encodes CASRDYPETQYF.

In this sample, this clonotype turned up a few times. This chain links TRBV4-2 with TRBJ1-4, with D maybe TRBD1 (6 bases). The CDR3 covers 14 residues. The V end lost 5 bases, the J end lost 11 bases, and 18 bases lay between the germline ends. The germline V gene encodes CDR1 LGHNA and CDR2 YNFKEQ. The CDR3 protein is CASSSDRTVRKLFF. The CDR3 nucleotides read TGTGCCAGCAGCTCTGACCGGACAGTCAGGAAACTGTTTTTT.

This clonotype showed up many times. The V and J genes are TRBV7-8 and TRBJ1-4, with D possibly matching TRBD1 (5 bases). V was trimmed by 5 bases and J by 5 bases, leaving 21 bases between them. CDR3 length: 17 residues. CDR1 SGHVS and CDR2 FQNEAQ come from the germline V gene. The CDR3 loop is CASSPARASRTNEKLFF. The CDR3 coding sequence is TGTGCCAGCAGCCCAGCCCGGGCCTCCCGGACAAATGAAAAACTGTTTTTT. The variable domain in full, with the rest retrieved from reference TRBV7-8 and TRBJ1-4, is GAGVSQSPRYKVAKRGQDVALRCDPISGHVSLFWYQQALGQGPEFLTYFQNEAQLDKSGLPSDRFFAERPEGSVSTLKIQRTQQEDSAVYLCASSPARASRTNEKLFFGSGTQLSVL.

The CDR3 is CASSLKGNQPQHF. DNA for the CDR3: TGTGCCAGCAGCTTAAAGGGAAATCAGCCCCAGCATTTT. This chain links TRBV7-2 with TRBJ1-5; unclear D gene. This CDR3 region has 13 residues. The ends were cut back, 2 bases at V and 4 bases at J, with 6 bases in the middle. CDR1 and CDR2 from the germline V gene are SGHTA and FQGNSA.

The J gene is TRBJ2-2, the V gene TRBV6-2 or TRBV6-3; D possibly corresponds to TRBD2 (6 bases). V gave up 8 bases and J gave up 1 base, with 23 bases separating them. This CDR3 has 18 residues. The V gene's germline CDR1 is MNHEY and CDR2 SVGEGT. CDR3 in DNA: TGTGCCAGCGAAAGCATCCCAAAGGTTAGCGGGAACACCGGGGAGCTGTTTTTT. Translation gives CASESIPKVSGNTGELFF.

In this sample, this clonotype turned up many times. The CDR3 DNA follows: TGCGCCAGCCAACGTACAGGGGGCAACGAGCAGTACTTC. Its protein product is CASQRTGGNEQYF. This chain uses TRBV5-1 with TRBJ2-7; TRBD1 matches at 9 bases. Germline V gives CDR1 SGHRS, CDR2 YFSETQ. The length of the CDR3 is 13 residues. V shed 7 bases and J 5 bases; nucleotides not matched to a gene: 7. Full variable domain (missing parts from reference TRBV5-1 and TRBJ2-7): KAGVTQTPRYLIKTRGQQVTLSCSPISGHRSVSWYQQTPGQGLQFLFEYFSETQRNKGNFPGRFSGRQFSNSRSEMNVSTLELGDSALYLCASQRTGGNEQYFGPGTRLTVT.

This clonotype has a handful of counts. The rearrangement links TRBV12-5 to TRBJ2-4, with a tentative D call TRBD1 (6 bases). Germline V gene lookup returns CDR1 LGHNT and CDR2 FRNRAP. CDR3 length: 16 amino acids. Trimming took 7 bases from V and 0 from J, leaving 16 bases between them. CDR3 loop: CASASGDTLAKNIQYF. For the CDR3, the DNA is TGTGCTAGTGCTTCCGGGGACACTTTAGCCAAAAACATTCAGTACTTC.

V is TRBV12-3 or TRBV12-4 and J is TRBJ1-3, with D tentatively TRBD1 (5 bases). The V end was cut by 6 bases, the J end by 10 bases, with 13 bases between. The CDR3 covers 12 residues. The CDR3 DNA reads as TGTGCCAGCAGCCCAGGGAAAAGTACCATATATTTT. Translation: CASSPGKSTIYF.

The genes are TRBV7-9 and TRBJ1-2; D might be TRBD1 (5 bases). This CDR3 has 12 residues. Germline V gene sequence: CDR1 SEHNR, CDR2 FQNEAQ (reference sequence). Trimming pared 8 bases from V and 2 bases from J, leaving 9 bases between. CDR3 sequence reads: CASDRQNYGYTF. CDR3 DNA: TGTGCCAGCGATCGACAGAACTATGGCTACACCTTC.

This clonotype has a count of ten or more. The V gene is TRBV12-3 or TRBV12-4, the J gene TRBJ1-3; D is unclear. Trimming cost V 4 bases and J 3 bases, with 7 bases left between them. The CDR3 spans 13 residues. This CDR3 is CASSSFYGNTIYF. The CDR3 nucleotides read TGTGCCAGCAGTTCCTTCTATGGAAACACCATATATTTT.

The V gene is TRBV20-1, the J gene TRBJ2-7; either TRBD1 or TRBD2 may fit D (5 bases each). The CDR3 consists of 13 residues. Trimming left V 0 bases short and J 5 bases short, with 11 bases between. The germline gives CDR1 DFQATT, CDR2 SNEGSKA (reference sequence). The chain's CDR3 is CSARDWGPNEQYF. CDR3 coding DNA: TGCAGTGCTAGAGATTGGGGACCGAACGAGCAGTACTTC.

The chain recombines TRBV2 with TRBJ2-3, with D perhaps TRBD1 (6 bases). The CDR3 contains 16 residues. Germline V gene lookup returns CDR1 SNHLY and CDR2 FYNNEI. Trimming stripped 6 bases from V and 4 bases from J, with 20 bases between. The CDR3 DNA reads as TGTGCCAGCAGGCCTCAGGGGTTAAGCGTGGCAGATACGCAGTATTTT. This translates into CASRPQGLSVADTQYF.

This clonotype has at least ten counts. The chain employs TRBV9 and TRBJ2-3; 13 bases map to TRBD2. The CDR3 loop spans 16 amino acids. CDR1 is SGDLS and CDR2 is YYNGEE in the germline V gene. With 4 bases clipped from V and 6 bases from J, the junction kept 8 bases outside the gene matches. The CDR3 loop reads CASSNTGTSGVDTQYF. The CDR3 nucleotides are TGTGCCAGCAGCAACACCGGGACTAGCGGGGTGGATACGCAGTATTTT.

There are many counts of this clonotype. The chain links TRBV20-1 to TRBJ2-1; no clear D. Trimming left V 5 bases short and J 6 bases short, with 23 bases between. This CDR3 comprises 16 residues. The germline V gene has CDR1 DFQATT and CDR2 SNEGSKA (reference sequence). CDR3 bases: TGCAGTGCTCCACCAACCTTATCCTTAGCCTCCAATGAGCAGTTCTTC. It encodes CSAPPTLSLASNEQFF.

The chain links TRBV7-2 to TRBJ2-7; no firm D call. The germline gives CDR1 SGHTA, CDR2 FQGNSA. The CDR3 spans 15 residues. Trimming removed 3 bases from V and 4 bases from J, with 16 bases in between. The CDR3, as DNA: TGTGCCAGCAGCTTTGGTCCCTCCCAACAATACGAGCAGTACTTC. It codes for CASSFGPSQQYEQYF.

This clonotype was found a few times. The chain joins TRBV20-1 to TRBJ2-1, with no clear D. The V gene's germline CDR1 is DFQATT and CDR2 SNEGSKA (reference sequence). Trimming took 3 bases from V and 7 from J, leaving 10 bases between them. The CDR3 consists of 12 residues. CDR3 sequence: CSARSYTNEQFF. The CDR3 DNA reads as TGCAGTGCTAGGTCCTACACGAATGAGCAGTTCTTC.

This chain's CDR3 is CASSYTGYGYTF. The DNA for the CDR3 is TGTGCCAGCAGTTATACAGGTTATGGCTACACCTTC. The rearrangement uses TRBV6-2 or TRBV6-3 and TRBJ1-2; D might be TRBD1 (5 bases). The germline gives CDR1 MNHEY, CDR2 SVGEGT. This CDR3 comprises 12 residues. Deletions cut 3 bases from V and 5 bases from J, with 7 bases between.

The chain couples TRBV29-1 to TRBJ1-1; 7 positions match TRBD1. Germline assignment: CDR1 SQVTM and CDR2 ANQGSEA. CDR3 length: 12 residues. The trim removed 6 bases at V and 5 bases at J, leaving 6 bases unmatched. This CDR3 is CSVSGTETEAFF. The CDR3 DNA reads as TGCAGCGTCTCCGGGACAGAGACTGAAGCTTTCTTT.

The V gene is TRBV7-8, the J gene TRBJ2-3, with D perhaps matching TRBD2 (6 bases). The CDR3 is 15 amino acids. The V gene's germline CDR1 is SGHVS and CDR2 FQNEAQ. V lost 5 bases and J lost 6, with 18 bases in between. CDR3 in DNA: TGTGCCAGCAGCCCCCGGGACTCACCGGGGGATACGCAGTATTTT. It encodes CASSPRDSPGDTQYF.

The chain joins TRBV14 to TRBJ1-1; D is uncertain. The V end lost 4 bases, the J end lost 5 bases, and 11 bases lay between the germline ends. The CDR3 has 13 amino acids. Per germline, CDR1 SGHDN and CDR2 FVKESK. This CDR3 reads CASSLYRETEAFF. DNA of the CDR3: TGTGCCAGCAGCCTTTACCGGGAGACTGAAGCTTTCTTT.

This clonotype showed up just a few times. The chain employs TRBV20-1 and TRBJ2-2; no reliable D call. The germline gives CDR1 DFQATT, CDR2 SNEGSKA (reference sequence). This CDR3 contains 13 residues. Trimming removed 3 bases from V and 6 bases from J, with 11 bases in between. The CDR3 region has the DNA TGCAGTGCTAGGTTTTCCGGCGCCGGGGAGCTGTTTTTT. It codes for CSARFSGAGELFF.

For the CDR3, the DNA is TGTGCCAGCAGCTTAGATAGGAGGGGGACAAATGAGCAGTTCTTC. It is translated as CASSLDRRGTNEQFF. The chain couples TRBV7-2 to TRBJ2-1; D may be TRBD1 or TRBD2 (6 bases each). This CDR3 comprises 15 residues. Trimming pared 1 base from V and 7 bases from J, leaving 14 bases between. The germline V gene has CDR1 SGHTA and CDR2 FQGNSA.

This clonotype was detected a few times. V is TRBV9 and J is TRBJ2-1, with no clear D. Germline V gene sequence: CDR1 SGDLS, CDR2 YYNGEE. The CDR3 is made up of 15 amino acids. Deletions cut 4 bases from V and 0 bases from J, with 11 bases between. This CDR3 reads CASSTDGLSYNEQFF. DNA of the CDR3: TGTGCCAGCAGCACAGACGGCCTCTCCTACAATGAGCAGTTCTTC.

In this sample, this clonotype turned up a few times. CDR3 sequence: CASSEYPDSYGYTF. CDR3 nucleotide sequence: TGTGCCAGCAGTGAGTACCCGGACAGCTATGGCTACACCTTC. The V call is TRBV25-1, the J call TRBJ1-2; tentatively, D is TRBD1 (6 bases). Trimming shortened V by 3 bases and J by 4 bases, and 12 bases separated the two germline ends. Germline V gene sequence: CDR1 MGHDK, CDR2 SYGVNS. CDR3 length: 14 residues.

The V gene is TRBV7-2, the J gene TRBJ1-5, with no clear D. Trimming cost V 5 bases and J 0 bases, with 11 bases left between them. The CDR3 extends over 15 amino acids. CDR1 and CDR2 (germline): SGHTA, FQGNSA. Written as DNA, the CDR3 is TGTGCCAGCAGCCCCAGGTCCCATAGCAATCAGCCCCAGCATTTT. Translation: CASSPRSHSNQPQHF. Looking up the rest from reference TRBV7-2 and TRBJ1-5 gives the full variable domain: GAGVSQSPSNKVTEKGKDVELRCDPISGHTALYWYRQSLGQGLEFLIYFQGNSAPDKSGLPSDRFSAERTGGSVSTLTIQRTQQEDSAVYLCASSPRSHSNQPQHFGDGTRLSIL.

Sample share makes this clonotype medium-sized. The V and J genes are TRBV20-1 and TRBJ1-1, with 9 bases lining up with TRBD1. The ends lost 4 bases at V and 1 base at J; junction bases unmatched: 4. The CDR3 totals 14 residues. CDR1 and CDR2 (germline): DFQATT, SNEGSKA (reference sequence). CDR3 nucleotides: TGCAGTGCTAAGGACAGGGGAAGGAACACTGAAGCTTTCTTT. It translates to CSAKDRGRNTEAFF.

This clonotype was seen a few times. The chain recombines TRBV20-1 with TRBJ1-6; unclear D gene. The CDR3 consists of 13 residues. V gave up 5 bases and J gave up 9 bases, with 14 bases separating them. Germline CDR1 DFQATT, CDR2 SNEGSKA (reference sequence). As DNA, the CDR3 is TGCAGTGCTTCCCTTCCCCACCGTTCACCCCTCCACTTT. Residues: CSASLPHRSPLHF.

This clonotype was detected many times. The rearrangement uses TRBV7-9 and TRBJ1-2; possibly TRBD1 for D (5 bases). Germline V CDR1 and CDR2: SEHNR, FQNEAQ (reference sequence). The V end lost 2 bases, the J end lost 4 bases, and 11 bases lay between the germline ends. The CDR3 is made up of 14 amino acids. CDR3 DNA sequence: TGTGCCAGCAGCTTACGAGGGGACTTCTATGGCTACACCTTC. Protein: CASSLRGDFYGYTF.

In its sample, this clonotype was seen a few times. The chain uses TRBV7-2 and TRBJ1-4; 7 nucleotides match TRBD1. Germline V lookup: CDR1 SGHTA, CDR2 FQGNSA. The J segment lost 5 bases and the V segment lost 5 bases, leaving 8 bases of the junction unmatched. The CDR3 covers 15 residues. The CDR3 loop is CASSLRQGHNEKLFF. As DNA, the CDR3 is TGTGCCAGCAGCCTAAGACAGGGCCACAATGAAAAACTGTTTTTT.